The rows below give T cell receptor beta chains drawn from one sample of a study of blood T cell repertoires in COVID-19. Data came from immunoSEQ multiplex PCR; TCRdb stores just in-frame clones and leaves some out. In the table there are tens of thousands of clones, 75% to 90% of which are singletons. What was sequenced was peripheral blood. These receptors were obtained from a man between 45 and 60 years old with active COVID-19. Both conserved end residues are part of each CDR3. D genes are given only for firm matches. The listing skips clone size in some rows; elsewhere it reads once, few, many or a size class.

CDR3 DNA,CDR3 protein,clone size,V gene,D gene,J gene
TGTGCCAGCAGTCCGGGACAGGGAGATAATCAGCCCCAGCATTTT,CASSPGQGDNQPQHF,few,TRBV6-6,TRBD1,TRBJ1-5
TGTGCCAGCAGTTACTCGGGACAGGGGAACCCCACCGGGGAGCTGTTTTTT,CASSYSGQGNPTGELFF,-,TRBV6-2/TRBV6-3,TRBD1,TRBJ2-2
TGTGCCAGCACCGAAAGCCACTCGCAGTATTTT,CASTESHSQYF,-,TRBV12-3/TRBV12-4,-,TRBJ2-3
TGCGCCAGCAGCCAGGACCGAGGGGGCGAGGCTTTCTTT,CASSQDRGGEAFF,-,TRBV4-3,TRBD1,TRBJ1-1
TGTGCCAGTAGTCGGGACATAGGGTCGAATGAGCAGTTCTTC,CASSRDIGSNEQFF,once,TRBV19,-,TRBJ2-1
TGTGCCAGCAGCTTTGCGTACAGATCCTACGAGCAGTACTTC,CASSFAYRSYEQYF,-,TRBV7-9,-,TRBJ2-7
TGTGCCAGCAGTGACCCACTAAGCTACACCTTC,CASSDPLSYTF,-,TRBV6-1,-,TRBJ1-2
TGTGCCAGCAGCTTAGGCCAGGGGGCCGCCTACGAGCAGTACTTC,CASSLGQGAAYEQYF,few,TRBV7-9,TRBD1,TRBJ2-7
TGTGCCAGCAGTTCTACTTTGTCTGAAGCTTTCTTT,CASSSTLSEAFF,-,TRBV28,-,TRBJ1-1
TGTGCCAGTAGTATAGAATCTAGAGTGTTCGGCCACTTATCCTCTGGGGCCAACGTCCTGACTTTC,CASSIESRVFGHLSSGANVLTF,-,TRBV19,-,TRBJ2-6
TGTGCCAGCAGCCACGGGACTAGCGGGTCCGCCAGCTCCTACAATGAGCAGTTCTTC,CASSHGTSGSASSYNEQFF,-,TRBV3-1/TRBV3-2,TRBD2,TRBJ2-1
TGTGCCAGCAGTTTTCGTTTCTCACAGGGATACTATGGCTACACCTTC,CASSFRFSQGYYGYTF,-,TRBV6-5,-,TRBJ1-2
TGTGCCAGCAGCCCCGGACCGCCGGGACAGGGGATCTATGGCTACACCTTC,CASSPGPPGQGIYGYTF,once,TRBV7-3,TRBD1,TRBJ1-2
TGTGCCAGTCGTTACAGGGATTCTGAAGCTTTCTTT,CASRYRDSEAFF,-,TRBV19,-,TRBJ1-1
TGTGCTAGTGGTTTGGTCCTTCGCGATCCCAGGTGGTGGGAGACCCAGTACTTC,CASGLVLRDPRWWETQYF,once,TRBV12-5,-,TRBJ2-5
TGCAGTGGAGGGGGAGACACTGAAGCTTTCTTT,CSGGGDTEAFF,-,TRBV20-1,-,TRBJ1-1
TGTGCCACCAGTGACCCCGGACTAGCGGGAGGGAGGAACAATGAGCAGTTCTTC,CATSDPGLAGGRNNEQFF,-,TRBV24-1,TRBD2,TRBJ2-1
TGTGCCAGCAGCGTGGGACTAGCGGGGAAATACAATGAGCAGTTCTTC,CASSVGLAGKYNEQFF,few,TRBV9,TRBD2,TRBJ2-1
TGTGCCAGCTCACCCGCCCGGGACAGCCTCTACGAGCAGTACTTC,CASSPARDSLYEQYF,-,TRBV18,TRBD1,TRBJ2-7
TGTGCCAGTAGTAGGACCGGCTGGGGGACAGGGGCCTCTGGGGCCAACGTCCTGACTTTC,CASSRTGWGTGASGANVLTF,-,TRBV19,TRBD1,TRBJ2-6
TGTGCCAGCAGTCACAGGCGTCCGAATGAAAAACTGTTTTTT,CASSHRRPNEKLFF,-,TRBV6-5,-,TRBJ1-4
TGTGCCAGCAGCTTAAAACTAGCCGGAGAGCAGTTCTTC,CASSLKLAGEQFF,-,TRBV7-3,-,TRBJ2-1
TGTGCCAGCAGACCAACCGGGACAGGGTTGGAAAAACTGTTTTTT,CASRPTGTGLEKLFF,-,TRBV28,TRBD1,TRBJ1-4
TGTGCCACCAGCAGAGATACTGATACGCAGTATTTT,CATSRDTDTQYF,-,TRBV15,-,TRBJ2-3
TGCAGTGCTAGTTCCGGGAGTAACGGCCAGCCCCAGCATTTT,CSASSGSNGQPQHF,-,TRBV20-1,-,TRBJ1-5
TGCGCCAGCAGCCAAGAACCCACGGGCTCGGGAACCGGGGAGCTGTTTTTT,CASSQEPTGSGTGELFF,-,TRBV4-1,-,TRBJ2-2
TGTGCTAGTGGTTTGGGACAGGGGGCAAGTGGCTACACCTTC,CASGLGQGASGYTF,-,TRBV12-5,TRBD1,TRBJ1-2
TGTGCCAGCAAAACCCATACAGGGGTAGGTACTGAAGCTTTCTTT,CASKTHTGVGTEAFF,-,TRBV19,TRBD1,TRBJ1-1
TGTGCCAGCAGCGTAGCTTCGGGACAGGGTAGTGAAAAACTGTTTTTT,CASSVASGQGSEKLFF,-,TRBV9,TRBD1,TRBJ1-4
TGTGCCAGCAGCACTGGACTAGCGGGCTACGAGCAGTACTTC,CASSTGLAGYEQYF,-,TRBV5-4,TRBD2,TRBJ2-7
TGCGCCAGCAGCCAAGATCATTTACGGGGAAATGAAAAACTGTTTTTT,CASSQDHLRGNEKLFF,-,TRBV4-3,-,TRBJ1-4
TGTGCCAGCAGTCGGAATAGACTAGCGGGAGAAAGCACCGGGGAGCTGTTTTTT,CASSRNRLAGESTGELFF,once,TRBV27,TRBD2,TRBJ2-2
TGTGCCAGCAGCTTGGCAGACTACGGGCAGTACTTC,CASSLADYGQYF,few,TRBV5-8,-,TRBJ2-7
TGTGCCAGCTCACCACCTTACCAGGGGGCAGATACGCAGTATTTT,CASSPPYQGADTQYF,-,TRBV18,TRBD1,TRBJ2-3
TGTGCCAGCAGCGTTAATAGGGGGCCTTACGAGAACACTGAAGCTTTCTTT,CASSVNRGPYENTEAFF,-,TRBV9,TRBD1,TRBJ1-1
TGTGCCAGCAGCGGCGGGCCAGGGGCCACCCAGTACTTC,CASSGGPGATQYF,-,TRBV7-9,-,TRBJ2-5
TGTGCCAGCAGTTCGCCCCATGCGGGAGGCATCTTAAATGAGCAGTTCTTC,CASSSPHAGGILNEQFF,-,TRBV28,TRBD2,TRBJ2-1
TGTGCCAGCAGCCAAGATCAAGGGAGTAGCGGGAGCTACGAGCAGTACTTC,CASSQDQGSSGSYEQYF,-,TRBV3-1/TRBV3-2,TRBD2,TRBJ2-7
TGTGCCAGCAGCACCCAGGGGGCAACTAATGAAAAACTGTTTTTT,CASSTQGATNEKLFF,-,TRBV6-6,TRBD1,TRBJ1-4
TGTGCCAGCAGTCCCGGGACAGGGGGGCCCGGGGAGCTGTTTTTT,CASSPGTGGPGELFF,-,TRBV27,TRBD1,TRBJ2-2
TGTGCCAGCAGTTGGCACAGAACCTACGAGCAGTACTTC,CASSWHRTYEQYF,-,TRBV12-3/TRBV12-4,-,TRBJ2-7
TGTGCCAGCAGCCCCTCCGGAGTAGCGGTGAACACCGGGGAGCTGTTTTTT,CASSPSGVAVNTGELFF,-,TRBV7-2,-,TRBJ2-2
TGCGCCAGCAGCTTTGACTACCTAACCGCCAATGAGCAGTTCTTC,CASSFDYLTANEQFF,-,TRBV5-1,-,TRBJ2-1